A single sample is the source of the 7 T cell receptor beta chains below, sequenced in a study of T cell changes during pregnancy in multiple sclerosis. Clones were read by immunoSEQ multiplex PCR, and TCRdb kept only the in-frame ones, dropping some. The sample shows more than 65,000 clones, about 90% of them seen only once. Sequenced material: peripheral blood, taken after pregnancy. The receptors here all came from a female donor in good health, enrolled as a control in a pregnancy study.

This clone was detected once. V usage is TRBV7-2 and J usage is TRBJ2-7, with 9 bases identical to TRBD1. This CDR3 is built from 15 residues. Germline CDR1 is SGHTA and CDR2 is FQGNSA. V shed 5 bases and J 6 bases; nucleotides not matched to a gene: 11. The CDR3 reads CASSLFGTGPLEQYF. CDR3 sequence (DNA): TGTGCCAGCAGCCTATTCGGGACAGGGCCTCTCGAGCAGTACTTC.

The chain employs TRBV7-9 and TRBJ1-1, with TRBD1 matching over 8 bases. The J segment lost 3 bases and the V segment lost 5 bases, leaving 8 bases of the junction unmatched. This CDR3 has 15 amino acids. Germline V gene sequence: CDR1 SEHNR, CDR2 FQNEAQ (reference sequence). CDR3 coding DNA: TGTGCCAGCAGCCTCGGACAGGGCAAGCACACTGAAGCTTTCTTT. The encoded protein is CASSLGQGKHTEAFF.

This chain connects TRBV7-2 to TRBJ2-5; 9 bases are a match to TRBD2. Unmatched junction bases numbered 9, after V lost 1 base and J lost 9 bases. The CDR3 has 15 residues. Per germline, CDR1 SGHTA and CDR2 FQGNSA. The CDR3 is CASSLEAGGLLAQYF. DNA for the CDR3: TGTGCCAGCAGCTTAGAGGCGGGGGGGTTGTTGGCCCAGTACTTC.

This chain connects TRBV11-3 to TRBJ1-3; the match to TRBD1 covers 10 bases. CDR3 size: 15 residues. After removal of 1 base from V and 11 bases from J, the junction contained 8 bases not matched to a gene. From germline, CDR1 is SGHNT and CDR2 YENEEA. This CDR3 is CASSLAPGQGTAIYF. In DNA form, the CDR3 reads TGTGCCAGCAGCTTAGCCCCGGGACAGGGGACGGCCATATATTTT.

The chain recombines TRBV6-4 with TRBJ2-1, with TRBD2 matching over 11 bases. J gave up 8 bases and V 3 bases, and 6 bases lay outside the gene matches. Germline loops: CDR1 MRHNA, CDR2 SNTAGT. The CDR3 covers 15 residues. CDR3 bases: TGTGCCAGCAGTGATTTAGCGGGAGGGATGGATGAGCAGTTCTTC. Translating gives CASSDLAGGMDEQFF.

The chain links TRBV6-4 to TRBJ2-5, with 7 bases lining up with TRBD1. CDR3 length equals 16 residues. Germline-derived CDR1 and CDR2 are MRHNA and SNTAGT. The V gene end was trimmed by 2 bases and the J gene end by 7 bases; junction bases not matched to a gene: 13. The CDR3 here is CASSDGAGGPIGTQYF. The DNA of the CDR3 is TGTGCCAGCAGTGACGGGGCAGGGGGACCTATCGGGACCCAGTACTTC.

V gene TRBV19 combines with J gene TRBJ1-4; 7 bases agree with TRBD1. Germline V CDR1 and CDR2: LNHDA, SQIVND (reference sequence). With V trimmed by 1 base and J by 7 bases, 6 bases remained unmatched. The CDR3 totals 15 residues. CDR3 loop: CASSIVDRVSEKLFF. The CDR3 region has the DNA TGTGCCAGTAGTATAGTAGACAGGGTTAGTGAAAAACTGTTTTTT.